This T cell receptor beta chain was obtained from a study of blood T cell repertoires in COVID-19. Study-wide context: Collection of acute and convalescent COVID-19 samples took place in the United States, Italy and Spain. The cDNA or gDNA used as material had been derived from T cells, B-cell-depleted T cells, or PBMCs.

The table came from immunoSEQ multiplex PCR; TCRdb's copy has only in-frame clones and leaves some out. Seen here are roughly 54,000 clones, roughly nine tenths observed once, and the top ten hold around 7.3%. The sequencing sample was made of peripheral blood. The clonotype was recovered from a woman aged 55-69 years with active or convalescent COVID-19.

The CDR3 DNA reads as TGTGCCAGCAGTTTAGGGACTAGCGGAGAGACCCAGTACTTC. Amino acid sequence: CASSLGTSGETQYF. The chain has TRBV27 and TRBJ2-5; 11 positions match TRBD2. The CDR3 has 14 residues. The junction had 0 bases not matched to a gene; V was cut back by 2 bases and J by 4 bases. From germline, CDR1 is MNHEY and CDR2 SMNVEV (reference sequence).